The rows below give T cell receptor beta chains drawn from one sample of a study of T-cell memory formation after mild COVID-19. Each CDR3 protein gets one entry after TCRdb re-called the 5' RACE reads with MiXCR. The repertoire consists of about 610,000 distinct CDR3 sequences, with around 15% occurring once and the leading ten covering just over 8%. The sequenced sample consisted of PBMCs or a T cell subset sorted from them (not recorded which). Receptors were obtained from an adult woman who had mild COVID-19 (a few samples of this study predate the infection). Cell type and time point are not known. The CDR3 runs from the conserved cysteine through the conserved F or W. The D gene is left open where the match is weak. Some rows mark clone size as missing; the rest say once, few, many or name a class of expanded clone.

v_gene	j_gene	abundance	d_gene	CDR3aa	CDR3nt
TRBV7-2	TRBJ2-7	few	TRBD2	CASAPTLAGGSYEQYF	TGTGCCAGCGCCCCGACACTAGCGGGAGGGTCCTACGAGCAGTACTTC
TRBV20-1	TRBJ1-4	.	TRBD1	CSARGEGANEKLFF	TGCAGTGCTAGAGGGGAGGGGGCGAATGAAAAACTGTTTTTT
TRBV4-2	TRBJ2-5	few	.	CASSQSEGGFFEETQYF	TGTGCCAGCAGCCAGTCCGAGGGCGGATTCTTTGAGGAGACCCAGTACTTC
TRBV25-1	TRBJ1-5	few	.	CASSRGVNQPQHF	TGTGCCAGCAGTAGGGGTGTCAATCAGCCCCAGCATTTT
TRBV7-3	TRBJ2-3	few	TRBD2	CASSHRGTSGPDTQYF	TGTGCCAGCAGCCACCGGGGGACTAGCGGGCCAGATACGCAGTATTTT
TRBV27	TRBJ2-7	few	.	CASSFGDSSYEQYF	TGTGCCAGCAGTTTCGGTGACAGCTCCTACGAGCAGTACTTC
TRBV6-5	TRBJ2-1	few	.	CASSYDSYNEQFF	TGTGCCAGCAGTTACGACAGCTACAATGAGCAGTTCTTC
TRBV14	TRBJ2-7	.	.	CASSQDAYYEQYF	TGTGCCAGCAGCCAAGACGCATACTACGAGCAGTACTTC
TRBV3-1	TRBJ2-1	few	.	CASTAGRNNEQFF	TGTGCCAGCACGGCGGGACGTAACAATGAGCAGTTCTTC
TRBV5-1	TRBJ2-5	.	.	CASRFGRQETQYF	TGCGCCAGCAGATTTGGAAGACAAGAGACCCAGTACTTC
TRBV20-1	TRBJ1-2	.	TRBD1	CSGGTGGERGYTF	TGCAGTGGCGGGACAGGGGGCGAACGAGGCTACACCTTC
TRBV6-1	TRBJ1-3	.	.	CASKSEGLLLGNTIYF	TGTGCCAGCAAATCTGAGGGGCTGCTACTGGGAAACACCATATATTTT
TRBV9	TRBJ1-2	.	TRBD1	CASSVARTGIGIGGYTF	TGTGCCAGCAGCGTAGCCCGGACAGGGATCGGTATCGGTGGCTACACCTTC
TRBV29-1	TRBJ2-3	few	TRBD1	CSVMHRGPTDTQYF	TGCAGCGTGATGCACAGGGGACCCACAGATACGCAGTATTTT
TRBV6-4	TRBJ2-2	few	.	CASSDRSSSNTGELFF	TGTGCCAGCAGTGACCGGTCAAGCTCTAACACCGGGGAGCTGTTTTTT
TRBV11-2	TRBJ2-1	.	TRBD1	CASSLGQGAREQFF	TGTGCCAGCAGCTTAGGACAGGGGGCGAGGGAGCAGTTCTTC
TRBV9	TRBJ2-2	few	TRBD1	CASSVGQGSTGELFF	TGTGCCAGCAGCGTGGGACAGGGTAGCACCGGGGAGCTGTTTTTT
TRBV7-6	TRBJ2-5	.	TRBD2	CASSLALAGQQETQYF	TGTGCCAGCAGCTTAGCGCTAGCGGGACAACAAGAGACCCAGTACTTC
TRBV5-1	TRBJ2-1	few	.	CASSLAGLGTEQFF	TGCGCCAGCAGCTTGGCCGGTTTGGGCACTGAGCAGTTCTTC
TRBV9	TRBJ1-5	few	.	CASSVSGVALEPQHF	TGTGCCAGCAGCGTGTCCGGGGTCGCCCTCGAGCCCCAGCATTTT
TRBV25-1	TRBJ2-7	.	.	CASSEPSTGSGYIYEQYF	TGTGCCAGCAGTGAACCCTCAACGGGTAGCGGTTACATCTACGAGCAGTACTTC
TRBV20-1	TRBJ2-7	.	TRBD1	CSATQGASYEQYF	TGCAGTGCTACCCAGGGGGCATCCTACGAGCAGTACTTC
TRBV28	TRBJ2-7	.	.	CASSLRLPQRYF	TGTGCCAGCAGTTTACGACTCCCTCAACGGTACTTC
TRBV27	TRBJ2-3	.	.	CASSFYSPGGDTQYF	TGTGCCAGCAGTTTCTATTCACCAGGAGGCGATACGCAGTATTTT
TRBV10-3	TRBJ2-1	few	.	CAISEGDPEQFF	TGTGCCATCAGTGAAGGAGACCCTGAGCAGTTCTTC
TRBV29-1	TRBJ2-3	.	.	CSGEVGTDTQYF	TGCAGCGGGGAGGTGGGCACAGATACGCAGTATTTT
TRBV3-1	TRBJ2-2	few	.	CASSQVRVNTGELFF	TGTGCCAGCAGCCAAGTGAGGGTGAACACCGGGGAGCTGTTTTTT
TRBV24-1	TRBJ2-1	.	TRBD2	CATSDSDRVASGRFNEQFF	TGTGCCACCAGTGATTCCGACAGGGTGGCTAGCGGGAGGTTCAATGAGCAGTTCTTC
TRBV9	TRBJ2-7	.	TRBD1	CASSVAGTGYEQYF	TGTGCCAGCAGCGTGGCCGGGACAGGCTACGAGCAGTACTTC
TRBV2	TRBJ2-6	.	.	CASLGGTSRAGANVLTF	TGTGCCAGCCTGGGGGGGACATCCCGGGCTGGGGCCAACGTCCTGACTTTC
TRBV5-1	TRBJ1-1	.	TRBD1	CASSLAFGTVTEAFF	TGCGCCAGCAGCTTGGCCTTCGGGACAGTGACTGAAGCTTTCTTT
TRBV5-1	TRBJ2-7	few	.	CASSFKGLSYEQYF	TGCGCCAGCAGCTTTAAAGGGTTATCCTACGAGCAGTACTTC
TRBV9	TRBJ1-2	.	.	CASSVYTGNNYGYTF	TGTGCCAGCAGCGTATATACAGGGAATAACTATGGCTACACCTTC
TRBV2	TRBJ2-7	few	.	CASSEAPVYEQYF	TGTGCCAGCAGTGAAGCGCCAGTCTACGAGCAGTACTTC
TRBV7-6	TRBJ2-2	few	.	CASSSSLASHGAGELFF	TGTGCCAGCAGCTCCTCGTTGGCTAGCCACGGAGCCGGGGAGCTGTTTTTT
TRBV5-1	TRBJ1-5	.	.	CASSFDGNQPQHF	TGCGCCAGCAGCTTTGACGGGAATCAGCCCCAGCATTTT
TRBV7-2	TRBJ1-1	.	TRBD1	CASSPGQGRGRTEAFF	TGTGCCAGCAGCCCGGGACAGGGCAGGGGTCGCACTGAAGCTTTCTTT
TRBV30	TRBJ1-1	.	.	CAWSVWQNTEAFF	TGTGCCTGGAGTGTATGGCAGAACACTGAAGCTTTCTTT
TRBV6-4	TRBJ2-2	.	.	CASRKTVLGGELFF	TGTGCCAGCAGGAAGACAGTCCTCGGCGGAGAGCTGTTTTTT
TRBV27	TRBJ2-7	few	.	CASAPGPNREQYF	TGTGCCAGTGCACCGGGGCCTAACCGGGAGCAGTACTTC
TRBV11-2	TRBJ2-1	once	.	CASSLYSQHHNEQFF	TGTGCCAGCAGCTTATATTCCCAGCACCACAATGAGCAGTTCTTC
TRBV5-6	TRBJ2-5	.	.	CASSLVEPGETQYF	TGTGCCAGCAGCTTGGTGGAGCCGGGGGAGACCCAGTACTTC
TRBV7-9	TRBJ2-5	.	TRBD2	CASSLDLVLAGTQYF	TGTGCCAGCAGCTTAGATCTGGTACTAGCGGGGACCCAGTACTTC
TRBV12-3/TRBV12-4	TRBJ2-1	.	TRBD2	CASSLEWLAGTYNEQFF	TGTGCCAGCAGTTTAGAGTGGCTAGCGGGTACCTACAATGAGCAGTTCTTC
TRBV7-8	TRBJ2-5	few	.	CASSLAPERVGETQYF	TGTGCCAGCAGCTTAGCTCCTGAGCGGGTAGGAGAGACCCAGTACTTC
TRBV7-2	TRBJ1-2	.	TRBD1	CASSLGQGGGMAF	TGTGCCAGCAGCCTTGGACAGGGGGGCGGAATGGCCTTC
TRBV7-2	TRBJ2-2	many	.	CASSFMGADTGELFF	TGTGCCAGCAGCTTCATGGGGGCGGACACCGGGGAGCTGTTTTTT
TRBV15	TRBJ1-4	few	.	CATSRNTGLRNEKLFF	TGTGCCACCAGCAGAAATACTGGACTGAGGAATGAAAAACTGTTTTTT
TRBV7-9	TRBJ2-2	few	.	CASSISGELFF	TGTGCCAGCAGTATATCCGGGGAGCTGTTTTTT
TRBV14	TRBJ2-1	few	.	CASSKAPPGASSYNEQFF	TGTGCCAGCAGCAAAGCGCCCCCCGGGGCTAGCTCCTACAATGAGCAGTTCTTC
TRBV5-4	TRBJ2-1	.	TRBD1	CASSHQDRVGNEQFF	TGTGCCAGCAGCCATCAGGACAGGGTAGGAAATGAGCAGTTCTTC
TRBV25-1	TRBJ1-4	few	.	CASSAIEKLFF	TGTGCCAGCAGTGCGATTGAAAAACTGTTTTTT
TRBV24-1	TRBJ2-5	few	.	CATSEPGDYQETQYF	TGTGCCACCAGTGAACCAGGGGATTACCAAGAGACCCAGTACTTC
TRBV7-2	TRBJ2-7	few	.	CASSVVSSYEQYF	TGTGCCAGCAGCGTGGTCTCCTCCTACGAGCAGTACTTC
TRBV27	TRBJ2-7	.	.	CASSLLGSDDYEQYF	TGTGCCAGCAGTTTATTGGGGTCAGATGACTACGAGCAGTACTTC
TRBV19	TRBJ2-7	few	.	CASSQGSVPYEQYF	TGTGCCAGTAGTCAGGGAAGCGTTCCCTACGAGCAGTACTTC
TRBV30	TRBJ2-1	.	.	CAWSATLRAANEQFF	TGTGCCTGGAGTGCCACGCTTCGTGCGGCCAATGAGCAGTTCTTC
TRBV10-3	TRBJ1-2	few	.	CAISRDQGYTF	TGTGCCATCAGTAGGGACCAGGGCTACACCTTC
TRBV25-1	TRBJ2-5	.	TRBD2	CASSDHRGREGETQYF	TGTGCCAGCAGTGACCACCGTGGCAGGGAGGGAGAGACCCAGTACTTC
TRBV7-6	TRBJ2-2	many	.	CASSLAETGELFF	TGTGCCAGCAGCTTAGCAGAGACCGGGGAGCTGTTTTTT